This T cell receptor beta chain was identified in a study of cytomegalovirus exposure and HLA in healthy donors. Study observations and caveats: Sequencing artifact likely explains a cluster of highly shared sequence variants. A later analysis showed HLA-associated TCR beta chains outstripping equally common others in clonal expansion.

Donors likely had unrecorded immune exposures despite being nominally healthy when sampled. Comments on this clone: Its antigen is unknown.

The CDR3 is 16 amino acids. Germline V CDR1 and CDR2: LGHNA, YNFKEQ. Losses at the gene ends were 3 bases for V and 4 bases for J; bases not matched to a gene: 11. Use of 60 Vbeta and 13 Jbeta primers characterized the PCR. Repertoires were generated with immunoSEQ multiplex PCR, while TCRdb's copy carries only in-frame clones and drops some. The sample lists some 130,000 clones; around 83% were seen once. The TCR sequence derives from a girl aged 2-9 years in good health and CMV-seronegative. The chain couples TRBV4-2 to TRBJ1-2; 7 bases match TRBD1. Source material: PBMCs. CDR3 DNA: TGTGCCAGCAGCCAGGAAGGGACAGAGATAATCTATGGCTACACCTTC. This translates into CASSQEGTEIIYGYTF.